Detailed here is one T cell receptor (beta chain). The sample comes from a study of PD-L1 blockade in urothelial cancer. Regarding time point: peripheral blood 6 weeks after treatment start. Clones were read by immunoSEQ multiplex PCR, and TCRdb kept only the in-frame ones, dropping some. The repertoire holds roughly 51,000 clones, 70% to 90% seen once, with around 1.9% in the top ten. Sequencing used PBMCs, obtained around atezolizumab (anti-PD-L1) treatment. The TCR comes from a man aged 50-59 years with urothelial cancer.

The CDR3 sequence: CASSQVFSPAASYNEQFF. Written as DNA, the CDR3 is TGCGCCAGCAGCCAAGTTTTCTCCCCAGCGGCATCCTACAATGAGCAGTTCTTC. J is TRBJ2-1 and V is TRBV4-3, with D maybe TRBD2 (5 bases). Germline CDR1 and CDR2: LGHNA and YSLEER. The CDR3 has 18 amino acids. The V and J ends lost 1 base and 1 base respectively, with 17 bases between them.